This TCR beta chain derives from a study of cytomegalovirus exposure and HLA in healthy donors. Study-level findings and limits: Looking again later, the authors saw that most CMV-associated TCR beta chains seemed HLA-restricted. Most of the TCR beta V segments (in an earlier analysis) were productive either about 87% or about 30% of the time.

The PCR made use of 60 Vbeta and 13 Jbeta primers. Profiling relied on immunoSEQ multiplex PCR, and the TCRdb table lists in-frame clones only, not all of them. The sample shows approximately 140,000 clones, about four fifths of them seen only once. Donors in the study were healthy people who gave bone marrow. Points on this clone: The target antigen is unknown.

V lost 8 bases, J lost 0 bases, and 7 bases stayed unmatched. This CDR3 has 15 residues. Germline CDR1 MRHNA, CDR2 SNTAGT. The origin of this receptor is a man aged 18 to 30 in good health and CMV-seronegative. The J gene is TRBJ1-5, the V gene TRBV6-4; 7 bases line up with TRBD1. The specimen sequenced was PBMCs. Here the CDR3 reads CASLGQVHSNQPQHF. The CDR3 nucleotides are TGTGCCAGCCTCGGACAGGTCCATAGCAATCAGCCCCAGCATTTT.